Sequencing of this T cell receptor (beta chain) was carried out in a study of blood T cells in healthy people across ages. The sample holds a few counts of this clonotype. A second PCR, run for 7 to 11 cycles, used a sample-barcoded 5' primer plus a J-beta primer mix. Samples each returned at least 3 million CDR3-containing paired-end reads. TCRdb recomputed calls from the 5' RACE reads with MiXCR, one row per CDR3 protein. Altogether 550,000 to 750,000 distinct CDR3 sequences are present, about 21% being singletons, with the ten largest covering approximately 3.7%. The individuals who served as donors were healthy Caucasians living in Russia, aged about 6 to 90. V gave up 3 bases and J gave up 7 bases; unmatched junction bases: 8. Looked up from germline, CDR1 is MGHDK and CDR2 is SYGVNS. The CDR3 is 16 amino acids.

J is TRBJ2-4 and V is TRBV25-1; 11 nucleotides line up with TRBD1. This receptor was obtained from a man between 65 and 85 years old in good health. Sequences were obtained from blood. The CDR3 protein is CASSEPRGQGGNIQYF. DNA of the CDR3: TGTGCCAGCAGTGAGCCCCGGGGACAGGGGGGGAACATTCAGTACTTC. The variable domain in full, with the rest retrieved from reference TRBV25-1 and TRBJ2-4, is EADIYQTPRYLVIGTGKKITLECSQTMGHDKMYWYQQDPGMELHLIHYSYGVNSTEKGDLSSESTVSRIRTEHFPLTLESARPSHTSQYLCASSEPRGQGGNIQYFGAGTRLSVL.